The 30 T cell receptor beta chains below were found in one sample sequenced in a study of blood T cell repertoires in COVID-19. Profiled with immunoSEQ multiplex PCR; TCRdb holds only in-frame clones, not every one. The sample holds about 400,000 clones, around 87% seen once. The sample taken for sequencing was PBMCs or T cells enriched from blood (not recorded which). Receptors originate from a man in his forties in a cohort exposed to, infected with or recovered from COVID-19 (not recorded which).

This chain joins TRBV3-1 (or the pseudogene TRBV3-2) and TRBJ1-1, with D maybe TRBD1 (5 bases). Trimming pared 1 base from V and 11 bases from J, leaving 11 bases between. CDR3 size: 12 residues. Germline CDR1 LGHDT, CDR2 YNNKEL (reference sequence). CDR3 sequence (DNA): TGTGCCAGCAGCCAAGTTGGGGGGAACGCTTTCTTT. It codes for CASSQVGGNAFF.

This chain uses TRBV7-9 with TRBJ1-3; the D gene is possibly TRBD1 (5 bases). The V gene lost 6 bases and the J gene lost 1 base, with 10 bases spanning the gap. There are 14 residues in the CDR3. Germline CDR1 is SEHNR and CDR2 is FQNEAQ (reference sequence). CDR3 amino acids: CASSSGLSGNTIYF. As DNA, the CDR3 is TGTGCCAGCAGTTCGGGACTTTCTGGAAACACCATATATTTT.

The rearrangement joins TRBV28 to TRBJ2-3; TRBD2 matches 8 bases. The CDR3 consists of 14 residues. Germline V gene lookup returns CDR1 MDHEN and CDR2 SYDVKM. V was pared by 5 bases and J by 5 bases, with 6 bases of the junction left unmatched. CDR3 coding DNA: TGTGCCAGCAGTCCGGGACTAGAGGTAGATACGCAGTATTTT. Protein: CASSPGLEVDTQYF.

The chain combines TRBV28 with TRBJ2-3; a weak D match, TRBD2 (6 bases). V was pared by 2 bases and J by 0 bases, with 12 bases between. This CDR3 region has 16 residues. Germline V gives CDR1 MDHEN, CDR2 SYDVKM. DNA for the CDR3: TGTGCCAGCAGTTTAAAGTGGAGGGCTAGCACAGATACGCAGTATTTT. Its translation: CASSLKWRASTDTQYF.

CDR3 sequence reads: CASSLHGTGTYEQYF. The CDR3, as DNA: TGTGCCAGCAGCTTACACGGGACTGGTACCTACGAGCAGTACTTC. The V call is TRBV7-2, the J call TRBJ2-7; possibly TRBD2 for D (6 bases). Trimming stripped 2 bases from V and 2 bases from J, with 13 bases between. CDR1 and CDR2 (germline): SGHTA, FQGNSA. The CDR3 has 15 amino acids.

This clone came up once. This rearrangement joins TRBV27 to TRBJ2-3; D gene ambiguous. Looked up from germline, CDR1 is MNHEY and CDR2 is SMNVEV (reference sequence). The CDR3 length is 13 residues. V was pared by 5 bases and J by 4 bases, with 10 bases between. The DNA for the CDR3 is TGTGCCAGCAGTCTAAGATCCGCAGATACGCAGTATTTT. This encodes CASSLRSADTQYF.

This clone was recorded once. The chain employs TRBV6-5 and TRBJ1-1; 9 nucleotides match TRBD1. The germline V gene has CDR1 MNHEY and CDR2 SVGAGI. The CDR3 length is 15 residues. V lost 0 bases, J lost 9 bases, and 8 bases stayed unmatched. The chain's CDR3 is CASSYSSTGGLKAFF. DNA of the CDR3: TGTGCCAGCAGTTACTCCTCGACAGGGGGTCTAAAAGCTTTCTTT.

Regarding this clone: This sample also contains other DNA sequences that code for the same CDR3. The chain has TRBV11-2 and TRBJ2-5, with 8 bases lining up with TRBD2. This CDR3 is built from 15 residues. Germline CDR1 reads SGHAT; CDR2 reads FQNNGV. V trimming: 1 base; J trimming: 5 bases; junction bases outside the gene matches: 6. The chain's CDR3 is CASSLGLAGEETQYF. CDR3 in DNA: TGTGCCAGCAGCTTAGGGCTAGCGGGTGAGGAGACCCAGTACTTC.

CDR3 sequence reads: CASSYKQGGQPQHF. In DNA, the CDR3 is TGTGCCAGCAGTTACAAACAGGGGGGTCAGCCCCAGCATTTT. V gene TRBV27 combines with J gene TRBJ1-5; TRBD1 matches 8 bases. This CDR3 is built from 14 residues. The ends lost 4 bases at V and 6 bases at J; junction bases unmatched: 5. Germline CDR1 MNHEY, CDR2 SMNVEV (reference sequence).

The J gene is TRBJ2-1, the V gene TRBV4-1, with D tentatively TRBD1 (6 bases). The CDR3 has 14 residues. CDR1 is MGHRA, CDR2 YSYEKL, per germline. V gave up 0 bases and J gave up 7 bases, with 10 bases separating them. The CDR3 loop is CASSQDGTRNEQFF. The DNA of the CDR3 is TGCGCCAGCAGCCAAGATGGGACAAGAAATGAGCAGTTCTTC.

V usage is TRBV6-5 and J usage is TRBJ2-1; 14 bases agree with TRBD2. The CDR3 loop spans 16 amino acids. J was trimmed by 1 base and V by 4 bases; bases with no gene match: 0. Per the germline V gene, CDR1 is MNHEY and CDR2 is SVGAGI. CDR3 region: CASSWTSGRSYNEQFF. For the CDR3, the DNA is TGTGCCAGCAGTTGGACTAGCGGGAGGTCCTACAATGAGCAGTTCTTC.

This clone was seen once. This rearrangement joins TRBV24-1 to TRBJ2-6; D call uncertain. Germline lookup yields CDR1 KGHDR and CDR2 SFDVKD. The CDR3 has 15 amino acids. V was shortened by 3 bases and J by 0 bases, with 5 bases between the two germline ends. CDR3 residues: CATSDRGSGANVLTF. The CDR3 region has the DNA TGTGCCACCAGTGATAGAGGCTCTGGGGCCAACGTCCTGACTTTC.

V and J are TRBV3-1 (or the pseudogene TRBV3-2) and TRBJ2-5; 8 bases agree with TRBD2. V trimming: 4 bases; J trimming: 4 bases; junction bases outside the gene matches: 11. CDR1 and CDR2 from the germline V gene are LGHDT and YNNKEL (reference sequence). The CDR3 length is 16 residues. This chain's CDR3 is CASSRFVGAGVETQYF. The CDR3 DNA follows: TGTGCCAGCAGCCGCTTTGTCGGAGCGGGAGTAGAGACCCAGTACTTC.

The chain combines TRBV27 with TRBJ2-7; 10 bases line up with TRBD2. V trimming: 7 bases; J trimming: 3 bases; junction bases outside the gene matches: 12. The V gene's germline CDR1 is MNHEY and CDR2 SMNVEV (reference sequence). There are 16 residues in the CDR3. CDR3 sequence (DNA): TGTGCCAGCACCCCGAGCCCTAGCGGGAGATTCTACGAGCAGTACTTC. It encodes CASTPSPSGRFYEQYF.

This chain connects TRBV5-1 to TRBJ2-7; possibly TRBD2 for D (5 bases). Per germline, CDR1 SGHRS and CDR2 YFSETQ. This CDR3 region has 15 residues. Trimming left V 0 bases short and J 1 base short, with 11 bases between. The CDR3 sequence is CASSLGGILSYEQYF. DNA of the CDR3: TGCGCCAGCAGCTTGGGAGGGATATTATCCTACGAGCAGTACTTC.

The DNA of the CDR3 is TGTGCCAGCAGCGTAGAGGGCGGGGCCGGGGAGCTGTTTTTT. It yields the protein CASSVEGGAGELFF. The chain joins TRBV9 to TRBJ2-2; D possibly corresponds to TRBD2 (6 bases). There are 14 residues in the CDR3. In germline, CDR1 is SGDLS, CDR2 YYNGEE. V was trimmed by 0 bases and J by 6 bases, leaving 9 bases between them.

This chain uses TRBV25-1 with TRBJ2-1, with 10 bases lining up with TRBD2. CDR3 length equals 13 residues. V shed 8 bases and J 7 bases; nucleotides not matched to a gene: 5. CDR1 MGHDK and CDR2 SYGVNS come from the germline V gene. In nucleotides, the CDR3 is TGTGCCAGCGTGAAAGCGGGAGGGAATGAGCAGTTCTTC. Translated: CASVKAGGNEQFF.

This clone was seen just once. The chain employs TRBV10-3 and TRBJ1-1; possible D gene TRBD1, 6 bases. V was trimmed by 4 bases and J by 3 bases, leaving 9 bases between them. Germline CDR1 and CDR2: ENHRY and SYGVKD. This CDR3 has 13 amino acids. CDR3 DNA: TGTGCCATCAGTGGGGGACAAGACACTGAAGCTTTCTTT. It specifies CAISGGQDTEAFF.

The V call is TRBV20-1, the J call TRBJ2-7, with TRBD2 as a possible D gene (6 bases). Germline-derived CDR1 and CDR2 are DFQATT and SNEGSKA (reference sequence). The CDR3 loop spans 11 amino acids. CDR3 sequence reads: CTVRGRYEQYF. CDR3 coding DNA: TGCACCGTCCGGGGGAGGTACGAGCAGTACTTC.

The rearrangement uses TRBV5-1 and TRBJ2-7; D call uncertain. The CDR3 has 12 amino acids. V lost 4 bases and J lost 4, with 9 bases in between. CDR1 is SGHRS and CDR2 is YFSETQ in the germline V gene. The CDR3 loop is CASSSVGYEQYF. CDR3 DNA: TGCGCCAGCAGCAGTGTCGGGTACGAGCAGTACTTC.

The chain joins TRBV5-1 to TRBJ2-2; 7 bases fit TRBD1. The CDR3 has 16 amino acids. Germline CDR1 is SGHRS and CDR2 is YFSETQ. J lost 2 bases, V lost 4 bases, and 8 bases had no gene match. CDR3 sequence reads: CASSTETGTNTGELFF. As DNA, the CDR3 is TGCGCCAGCAGCACCGAGACAGGGACCAACACCGGGGAGCTGTTTTTT. Full variable domain (remainder filled in from reference TRBV5-1 and TRBJ2-2): KAGVTQTPRYLIKTRGQQVTLSCSPISGHRSVSWYQQTPGQGLQFLFEYFSETQRNKGNFPGRFSGRQFSNSRSEMNVSTLELGDSALYLCASSTETGTNTGELFFGEGSRLTVL.

V is TRBV19 and J is TRBJ2-1; TRBD2 agrees at 9 bases. The germline gives CDR1 LNHDA, CDR2 SQIVND (reference sequence). The CDR3 runs to 15 residues. J was trimmed by 7 bases and V by 3 bases; bases with no gene match: 7. Here the CDR3 DNA reads TGTGCCAGTAGTATGTTTAGCGGGAGTTGGAATGAGCAGTTCTTC. Protein product: CASSMFSGSWNEQFF. The whole variable domain, filled in from reference TRBV19 and TRBJ2-1, reads DGGITQSPKYLFRKEGQNVTLSCEQNLNHDAMYWYRQDPGQGLRLIYYSQIVNDFQKGDIAEGYSVSREKKESFPLTVTSAQKNPTAFYLCASSMFSGSWNEQFFGPGTRLTVL.

V gene TRBV30 combines with J gene TRBJ1-6, with D uncertain. This CDR3 is built from 14 residues. V dropped 5 bases and J dropped 9 bases, with 17 bases sitting between them. CDR1 GTSNPN and CDR2 SVGIG come from the germline V gene (reference sequence). This CDR3 reads CAWAPGRDISPLHF. For the CDR3, the DNA is TGTGCCTGGGCGCCCGGGAGAGATATTTCACCCCTCCACTTT.

About this clone: The same CDR3 arises from other DNA sequences in this sample as well. The chain has TRBV5-1 and TRBJ1-4, with 7 bases that match TRBD1. This CDR3 is built from 14 residues. Per the germline V gene, CDR1 is SGHRS and CDR2 is YFSETQ. J gave up 2 bases and V 5 bases, and 3 bases lay outside the gene matches. The CDR3: CASSRDSTNEKLFF. The CDR3 nucleotides are TGCGCCAGCAGTCGGGACAGTACTAATGAAAAACTGTTTTTT.

The V call is TRBV6-6, the J call TRBJ2-7, with 8 bases lining up with TRBD2. The length of the CDR3 is 20 residues. Germline trimming cut 5 bases from V and 2 bases from J; bases unmatched to any gene: 23. Germline V lookup: CDR1 MNHNY, CDR2 SVGAGI (reference sequence). CDR3 sequence (DNA): TGTGCCAGCAGTCAACCACGATCGAGTGGGCTAGCGGGCTTAACCTACGAGCAGTACTTC. Translating gives CASSQPRSSGLAGLTYEQYF.

The rearrangement joins TRBV27 to TRBJ2-1; TRBD2 is a possible D gene (6 bases). Germline V CDR1 and CDR2: MNHEY, SMNVEV (reference sequence). The ends were cut back, 5 bases at V and 2 bases at J, with 13 bases in the middle. The CDR3 runs 15 residues. This CDR3 reads CASSPRDLTYNEQFF. DNA for the CDR3: TGTGCCAGCAGTCCCCGGGACTTAACCTACAATGAGCAGTTCTTC.

V is TRBV5-1 and J is TRBJ2-7; weak D call: TRBD2 (6 bases). The CDR3 has 14 residues. V lost 4 bases and J lost 3, with 14 bases in between. From germline, CDR1 is SGHRS and CDR2 YFSETQ. The CDR3 sequence: CASSSAGFNYEQYF. CDR3 nucleotides: TGCGCCAGCAGCAGCGCGGGATTCAACTACGAGCAGTACTTC.

The chain couples TRBV12-5 to TRBJ1-1; D not resolved. Germline V gene sequence: CDR1 LGHNT, CDR2 FRNRAP. Trimming left V 4 bases short and J 5 bases short, with 17 bases between. The CDR3 contains 15 residues. The CDR3 loop is CASGSSPGVGTEAFF. CDR3 nucleotide sequence: TGTGCTAGTGGTTCCAGCCCCGGGGTGGGTACTGAAGCTTTCTTT.

The chain is built from TRBV11-2 and TRBJ2-7; TRBD2 matches 8 bases. The trim removed 2 bases at V and 3 bases at J, leaving 3 bases unmatched. Germline-derived CDR1 and CDR2 are SGHAT and FQNNGV. The CDR3 sequence is 14 residues long. The CDR3 region is CASSLNREGYEQYF. CDR3 nucleotide sequence: TGTGCCAGCAGCTTAAACCGGGAGGGCTACGAGCAGTACTTC.

This chain links TRBV11-2 with TRBJ2-5; D is undetermined. CDR3 length: 13 residues. From germline, CDR1 is SGHAT and CDR2 FQNNGV. Deletions cut 2 bases from V and 1 base from J, with 5 bases between. The CDR3 DNA sequence: TGTGCCAGCAGCTTAAGCCCCCAAGAGACCCAGTACTTC. This sequence encodes CASSLSPQETQYF. Complete variable domain (other parts from reference TRBV11-2 and TRBJ2-5): EAGVAQSPRYKIIEKRQSVAFWCNPISGHATLYWYQQILGQGPKLLIQFQNNGVVDDSQLPKDRFSAERLKGVDSTLKIQPAKLEDSAVYLCASSLSPQETQYFGPGTRLLVL.